The 13 T cell receptor beta chains reported below all come from one sample, sequenced in a study of shared clonotypes between healthy human individuals. Terminally differentiated effector memory CD45RA+ cells were left out of the naive CD8 fraction, which was CD45RO-negative and positively selected for CCR7. The assay was immunoSEQ multiplex PCR, and TCRdb's table has in-frame clones only and misses some. The data show over 750,000 clones, with approximately 96% seen just once and about 0.21% held by the top ten. The specimen sequenced was naive CD8+ T cells sorted from blood. The receptors shown here come from a man aged 25 to 40 in good health.

The chain uses TRBV6-5 and TRBJ2-7; D not resolved. Germline CDR1 and CDR2: MNHEY and SVGAGI. Trimming took 8 bases from V and 4 from J, leaving 12 bases between them. This CDR3 comprises 12 residues. CDR3 sequence (DNA): TGTGCCAGCGCTAACATAGGGTACGAGCAGTACTTC. It yields the protein CASANIGYEQYF.

With regard to this clone: Other nucleotide sequences from this sample produce the same CDR3. This chain joins TRBV7-9 and TRBJ2-1; the match to TRBD2 covers 13 bases. The CDR3 has 15 amino acids. V was pared by 6 bases and J by 4 bases, with 3 bases of the junction left unmatched. From germline, CDR1 is SEHNR and CDR2 FQNEAQ (reference sequence). For the CDR3, the DNA is TGTGCCAGCAGTCGGGGACTAGCGGGGTACAATGAGCAGTTCTTC. Translation gives CASSRGLAGYNEQFF.

J is TRBJ2-3 and V is TRBV7-9; 12 bases line up with TRBD1. This CDR3 comprises 18 residues. V was clipped by 10 bases and J by 3 bases; unmatched bases: 17. The germline gives CDR1 SEHNR, CDR2 FQNEAQ (reference sequence). The CDR3 sequence is CATKRPLRDRGPTDTQYF. In DNA, the CDR3 is TGTGCCACCAAACGTCCGCTGCGGGACAGGGGGCCAACAGATACGCAGTATTTT.

The V and J genes are TRBV7-9 and TRBJ1-5; 7 nucleotides line up with TRBD1. The CDR3 contains 14 residues. Germline CDR1 reads SEHNR; CDR2 reads FQNEAQ (reference sequence). The V gene end was trimmed by 4 bases and the J gene end by 6 bases; junction bases not matched to a gene: 6. CDR3 loop: CASSSLGGVQPQHF. CDR3 nucleotides: TGTGCCAGCAGCTCGTTAGGGGGCGTTCAGCCCCAGCATTTT. The entire variable domain, with the rest obtained from reference TRBV7-9 and TRBJ1-5, is as follows: DTGVSQNPRHKITKRGQNVTFRCDPISEHNRLYWYRQTLGQGPEFLTYFQNEAQLEKSRLLSDRFSAERPKGSFSTLEIQRTEQGDSAMYLCASSSLGGVQPQHFGDGTRLSIL.

The chain carries TRBV21-1 and TRBJ2-7; the D call of TRBD2 is as the table states it, not checked on the DNA. TRBV21-1 is marked as a pseudogene. The CDR3 spans 15 residues. The CDR3 bases are TGTGCCAGCAGCAACGGGACTAGCACAGTCTACGAGCAGTACTTC. This translates into CASSNGTSTVYEQYF.

This chain uses TRBV29-1 with TRBJ2-2, with a tentative D call TRBD1 (7 bases). The CDR3 loop spans 16 amino acids. Germline CDR1 is SQVTM and CDR2 is ANQGSEA. V lost 1 base to trimming and J lost 3 bases, with 15 bases between them. The CDR3 DNA sequence: TGCAGCGTTGAAGGGAGGGGGACAGACTACACCGGGGAGCTGTTTTTT. Its protein product is CSVEGRGTDYTGELFF.

The gene calls are TRBV29-1 and TRBJ2-1; D is tentatively TRBD1 or TRBD2 (5 bases each). V was clipped by 0 bases and J by 9 bases, with 15 bases between them. Germline lookup yields CDR1 SQVTM and CDR2 ANQGSEA. The CDR3 is 14 residues long. CDR3 bases: TGCAGCGTTGAAGATCTTGCCAGGGCGGGTGAGCAGTTCTTC. Protein product: CSVEDLARAGEQFF.

J is TRBJ1-2 and V is TRBV6-5; D uncertain. The ends were cut back, 0 bases at V and 8 bases at J, with 13 bases in the middle. The CDR3 is 14 residues long. The germline V gene has CDR1 MNHEY and CDR2 SVGAGI. CDR3 amino acids: CASSYSGGFRGYTF. In DNA form, the CDR3 reads TGTGCCAGCAGTTACTCGGGCGGATTCCGGGGCTACACCTTC.

The CDR3 DNA follows: TGTGCCAGGGCAGGGGGTCTGTACAATGAGCAGTTCTTC. Translated: CARAGGLYNEQFF. The gene calls are TRBV2 and TRBJ2-1; 7 nucleotides line up with TRBD1. The CDR3 runs to 13 residues. In germline, CDR1 is SNHLY, CDR2 FYNNEI. After removal of 9 bases from V and 4 bases from J, the junction contained 6 bases not matched to a gene.

The genes are TRBV7-9 and TRBJ2-7, with 7 positions matching TRBD1. V trimming: 3 bases; J trimming: 3 bases; junction bases outside the gene matches: 11. This CDR3 has 16 residues. Germline V gene lookup returns CDR1 SEHNR and CDR2 FQNEAQ (reference sequence). As DNA, the CDR3 is TGTGCCAGCAGCTTGCCACAGGGGCCGAGCATCTACGAGCAGTACTTC. This codes for CASSLPQGPSIYEQYF.

The chain combines TRBV25-1 with TRBJ1-1; a possible D gene is TRBD1 (6 bases). The CDR3 is 14 residues long. V shed 1 base and J shed 2 bases, with 8 bases lying between them. Germline loops: CDR1 MGHDK, CDR2 SYGVNS. The CDR3 here is CASSELGTNTEAFF. CDR3 DNA: TGTGCCAGCAGTGAATTGGGGACAAACACTGAAGCTTTCTTT.

The CDR3 region is CASSQTGEPTYGYTF. The CDR3 nucleotides read TGTGCCAGCAGCCAGACAGGAGAACCAACCTATGGCTACACCTTC. The chain employs TRBV5-4 and TRBJ1-2, with a tentative D call TRBD1 (6 bases). Germline V lookup: CDR1 SGHNT, CDR2 YYREEE (reference sequence). V shed 4 bases and J shed 4 bases, with 17 bases lying between them. CDR3 length: 15 residues.

The CDR3 here is CASSELGQGTDTQYF. The DNA for the CDR3 is TGTGCCAGCAGTGAACTGGGGCAGGGGACAGATACGCAGTATTTT. The V call is TRBV6-1, the J call TRBJ2-3; D is possibly TRBD1 (6 bases). There are 15 residues in the CDR3. Trimming removed 2 bases at V and 3 bases at J, with 12 bases between. Per the germline V gene, CDR1 is MNHNS and CDR2 is SASEGT.